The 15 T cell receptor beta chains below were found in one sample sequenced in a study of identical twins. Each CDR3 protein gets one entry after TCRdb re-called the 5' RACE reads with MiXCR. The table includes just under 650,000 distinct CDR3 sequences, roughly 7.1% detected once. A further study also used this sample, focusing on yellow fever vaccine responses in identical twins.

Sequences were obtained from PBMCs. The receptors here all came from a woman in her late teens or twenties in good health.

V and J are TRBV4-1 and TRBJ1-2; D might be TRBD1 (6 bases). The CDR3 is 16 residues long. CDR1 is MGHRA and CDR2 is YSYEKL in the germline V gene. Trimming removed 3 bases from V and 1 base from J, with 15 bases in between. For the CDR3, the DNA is TGCGCCAGCAGCCAGCCGACAGGACGACTTAACTATGGCTACACCTTC. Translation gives CASSQPTGRLNYGYTF.

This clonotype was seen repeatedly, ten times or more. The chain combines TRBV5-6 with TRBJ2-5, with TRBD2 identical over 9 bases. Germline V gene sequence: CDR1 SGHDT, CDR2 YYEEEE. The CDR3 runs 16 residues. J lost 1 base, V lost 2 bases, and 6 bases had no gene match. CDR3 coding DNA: TGTGCCAGCAGCTTTGGCGGGGGGGCCGGCCAAGAGACCCAGTACTTC. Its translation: CASSFGGGAGQETQYF.

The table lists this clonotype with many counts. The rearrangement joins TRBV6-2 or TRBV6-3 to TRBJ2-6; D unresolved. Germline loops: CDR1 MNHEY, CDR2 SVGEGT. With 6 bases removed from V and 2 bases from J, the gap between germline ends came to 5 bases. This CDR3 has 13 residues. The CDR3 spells CASRPPGANVLTF. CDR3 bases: TGTGCCAGCAGACCACCTGGGGCCAACGTCCTGACTTTC.

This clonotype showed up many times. The CDR3 spells CASRGQGYGYTF. The CDR3 DNA is TGTGCCAGCAGGGGACAGGGCTACGGCTACACCTTC. The gene calls are TRBV12-3 or TRBV12-4 and TRBJ1-2; 9 bases are shared with TRBD1. V dropped 6 bases and J dropped 8; count of bases not matched to a gene: 4. The length of the CDR3 is 12 residues.

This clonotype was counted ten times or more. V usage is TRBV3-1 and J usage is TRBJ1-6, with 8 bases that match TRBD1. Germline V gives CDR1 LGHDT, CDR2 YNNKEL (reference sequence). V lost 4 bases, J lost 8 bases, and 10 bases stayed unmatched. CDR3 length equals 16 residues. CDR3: CASSRQGSKVDSPLHF. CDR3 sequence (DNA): TGTGCCAGCAGCCGACAGGGGTCTAAGGTTGATTCACCCCTCCACTTT.

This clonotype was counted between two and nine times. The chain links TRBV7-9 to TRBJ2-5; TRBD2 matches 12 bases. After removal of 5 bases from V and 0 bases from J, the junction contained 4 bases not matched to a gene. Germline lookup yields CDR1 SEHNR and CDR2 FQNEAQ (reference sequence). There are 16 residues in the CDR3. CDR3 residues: CASSAGLAGYQETQYF. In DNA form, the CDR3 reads TGTGCCAGCAGCGCAGGACTAGCGGGGTACCAAGAGACCCAGTACTTC.

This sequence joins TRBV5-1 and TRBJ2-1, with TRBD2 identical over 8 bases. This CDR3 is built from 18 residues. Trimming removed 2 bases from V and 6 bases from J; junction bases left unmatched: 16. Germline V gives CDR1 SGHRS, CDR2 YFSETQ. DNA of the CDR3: TGCGCCAGCAGCTTCTCAGCGGGAGTGCCAGGAGGTGGCAATGAGCAGTTCTTC. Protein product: CASSFSAGVPGGGNEQFF.

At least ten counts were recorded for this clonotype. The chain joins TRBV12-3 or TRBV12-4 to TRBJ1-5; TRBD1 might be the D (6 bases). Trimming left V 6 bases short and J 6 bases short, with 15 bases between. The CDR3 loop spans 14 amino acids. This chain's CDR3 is CASRRNRDSQPQHF. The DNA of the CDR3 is TGTGCCAGCAGACGTAACAGGGATTCTCAGCCCCAGCATTTT.

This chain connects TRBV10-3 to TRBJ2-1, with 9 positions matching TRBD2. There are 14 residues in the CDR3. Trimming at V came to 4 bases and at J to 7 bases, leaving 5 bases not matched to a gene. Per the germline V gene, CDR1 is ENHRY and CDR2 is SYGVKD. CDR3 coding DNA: TGTGCCATCAGTGCTAGCGGGATCGGAAATGAGCAGTTCTTC. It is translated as CAISASGIGNEQFF.

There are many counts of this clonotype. The CDR3 nucleotides are TGTGCCAGCAGTTACTCTGGTCGGGTCCACACAGATACGCAGTATTTT. Amino acids: CASSYSGRVHTDTQYF. The chain links TRBV6-5 to TRBJ2-3; D unclear. In germline, CDR1 is MNHEY, CDR2 SVGAGI. The CDR3 totals 16 residues. Trimming took off 0 bases at V and 2 bases at J, with 12 bases between the two ends.

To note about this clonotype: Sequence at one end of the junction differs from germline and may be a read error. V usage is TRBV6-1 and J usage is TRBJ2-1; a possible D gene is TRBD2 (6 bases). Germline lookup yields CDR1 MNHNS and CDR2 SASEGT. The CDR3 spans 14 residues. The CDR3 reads CASSESGVYNELFF. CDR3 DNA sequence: TGTGCCAGCAGTGAATCGGGAGTCTACAATGAGCTGTTCTTC.

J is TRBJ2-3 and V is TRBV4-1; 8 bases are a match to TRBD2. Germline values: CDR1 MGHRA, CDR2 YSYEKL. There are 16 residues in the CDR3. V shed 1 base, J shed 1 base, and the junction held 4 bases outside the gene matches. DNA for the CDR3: TGCGCCAGCAGCCAAGGTTACGGGAGGGGCACAGATACGCAGTATTTT. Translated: CASSQGYGRGTDTQYF.

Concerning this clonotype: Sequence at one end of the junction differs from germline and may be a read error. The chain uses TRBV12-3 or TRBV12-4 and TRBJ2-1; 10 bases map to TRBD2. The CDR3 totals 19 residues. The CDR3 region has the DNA TGTGCCAGCTGTTTAAGTCTCCAAGCGGGAGGGCCATCCTACAATGAGCAGTTCTTC. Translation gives CASCLSLQAGGPSYNEQFF.

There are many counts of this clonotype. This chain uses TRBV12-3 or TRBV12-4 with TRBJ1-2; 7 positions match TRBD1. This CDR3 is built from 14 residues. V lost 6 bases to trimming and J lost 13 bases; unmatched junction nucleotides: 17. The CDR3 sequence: CASSLGALTGELTF. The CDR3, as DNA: TGTGCCAGCAGCCTAGGGGCCCTCACAGGGGAGCTCACCTTC.

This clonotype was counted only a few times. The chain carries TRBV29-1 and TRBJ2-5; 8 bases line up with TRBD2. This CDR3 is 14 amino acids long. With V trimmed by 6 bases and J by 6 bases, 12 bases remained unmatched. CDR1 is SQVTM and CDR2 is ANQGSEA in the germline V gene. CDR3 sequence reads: CSVAGLAGLQTQYF. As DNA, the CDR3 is TGCAGCGTCGCTGGACTAGCTGGTCTGCAGACCCAGTACTTC.